This T cell receptor (beta chain) was captured by sequencing in a study of T cells after yellow fever vaccination. Study-wide context: The SMART-Seq v4 Ultra Low Input method served to prepare the low-cell-number fractions. Study results and caveats: Though weaker, the secondary response peaked faster, on day 5 versus 15. Repertoires sorted by FACS could include abundant clonotypes that are contaminants from the bulk population.

The V end lost 5 bases, the J end lost 10 bases, and 12 bases lay between the germline ends. The germline V gene encodes CDR1 MDHEN and CDR2 SYDVKM. The CDR3 spans 12 residues. A 5'RACE template-switching step, the method used to make TCR cDNA, added a universal primer site and UMIs. TCRdb reprocessed the 5' RACE reads with MiXCR, giving one entry per CDR3 protein. This table has over 300,000 distinct CDR3 sequences, 4.1% appearing once. This clonotype was recorded at least ten times. Antigen: not known. The sample in question was PBMCs, obtained 5 days after the yellow fever booster vaccination. The genes are TRBV28 and TRBJ2-1; TRBD2 might be the D (5 bases). The receptor comes from a man aged 18 to 30 who received the YFV17D yellow fever vaccine. The CDR3 spells CASSEDFMEQFF. The CDR3 nucleotides are TGTGCCAGCAGTGAGGACTTCATGGAGCAGTTCTTC.